This TCR beta chain stems from a study of cytomegalovirus exposure and HLA in healthy donors. Turning to the study itself: The early release's HLA-typed donors yielded approximately 85 million unique TCRs.

The CDR3 length is 13 residues. Deletions cut 5 bases from V and 7 bases from J, with 15 bases between. Germline CDR1 is SGHAT and CDR2 is FQNNGV. Note on this clone: Antigen specificity is unknown.

Vbeta (60) and Jbeta (13) primers were used in the PCR. Clones were read by immunoSEQ multiplex PCR, and TCRdb kept only the in-frame ones, dropping some. Of 130,000 to 150,000 clones listed, 78% are singletons. Study-level findings and limits: Clonal expansion was found to be greater in HLA-associated TCR beta chains than in equally common others in a later analysis. The listing of 150 or so TCR beta chains classed them as cytomegalovirus-associated.

The V and J genes are TRBV11-2 and TRBJ2-7; D is possibly TRBD1 (6 bases). Sequencing was done on a sample of PBMCs. The receptor comes from a female donor in good health and CMV-seronegative. CDR3 coding DNA: TGTGCCAGCAGCCTGGGAACAGGGAAAGAGCAGTACTTC. Protein sequence: CASSLGTGKEQYF.